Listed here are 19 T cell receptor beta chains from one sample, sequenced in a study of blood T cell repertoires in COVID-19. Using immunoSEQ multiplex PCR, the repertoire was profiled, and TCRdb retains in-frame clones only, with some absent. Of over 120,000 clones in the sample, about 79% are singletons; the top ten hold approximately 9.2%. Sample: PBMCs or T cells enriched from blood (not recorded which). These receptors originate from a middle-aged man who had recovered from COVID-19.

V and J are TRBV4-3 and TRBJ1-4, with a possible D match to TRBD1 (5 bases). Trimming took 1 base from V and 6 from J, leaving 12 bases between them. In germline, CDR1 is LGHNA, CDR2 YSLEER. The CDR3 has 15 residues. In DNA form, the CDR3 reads TGCGCCAGCAGCCAAGGGGGCAGGGTGCATGAAAAACTGTTTTTT. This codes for CASSQGGRVHEKLFF.

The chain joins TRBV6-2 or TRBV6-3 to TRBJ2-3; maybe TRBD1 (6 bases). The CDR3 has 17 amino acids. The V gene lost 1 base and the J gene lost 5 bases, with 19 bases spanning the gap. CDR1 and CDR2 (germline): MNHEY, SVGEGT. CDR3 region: CASSYFGVQQGEDTQYF. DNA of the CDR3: TGTGCCAGCAGTTACTTCGGGGTCCAACAGGGTGAAGATACGCAGTATTTT.

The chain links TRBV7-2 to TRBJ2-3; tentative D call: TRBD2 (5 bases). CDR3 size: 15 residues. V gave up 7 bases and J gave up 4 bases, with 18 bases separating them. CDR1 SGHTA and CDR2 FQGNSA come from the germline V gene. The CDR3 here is CASTLSLTKPDTQYF. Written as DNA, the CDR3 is TGTGCCAGCACCCTAAGTCTGACTAAACCAGATACGCAGTATTTT.

The CDR3 coding sequence is TGTGCCAGTAGTAGGACAGTTTTAAACACCGGGGAGCTGTTTTTT. This codes for CASSRTVLNTGELFF. The rearrangement joins TRBV19 to TRBJ2-2, with D possibly TRBD1 on 6 matching bases. V lost 4 bases to trimming and J lost 2 bases, with 11 bases between them. Germline CDR1 and CDR2: LNHDA and SQIVND (reference sequence). The CDR3 sequence is 15 residues long.

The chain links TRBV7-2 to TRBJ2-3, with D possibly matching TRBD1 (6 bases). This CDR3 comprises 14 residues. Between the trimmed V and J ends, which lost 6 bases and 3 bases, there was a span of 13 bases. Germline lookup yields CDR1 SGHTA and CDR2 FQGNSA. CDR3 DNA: TGTGCCAGCAGTTCAGGGGCAGGGACAGATACGCAGTATTTT. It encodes CASSSGAGTDTQYF.

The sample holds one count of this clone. The CDR3 sequence is CASSEHQGMNTEAFF. As DNA, the CDR3 is TGTGCCAGCAGTGAACACCAGGGGATGAACACTGAAGCTTTCTTT. The chain carries TRBV6-1 and TRBJ1-1; possibly TRBD1 for D (6 bases). Germline assignment: CDR1 MNHNS and CDR2 SASEGT. Trimming stripped 2 bases from V and 0 bases from J, with 10 bases between. CDR3 length: 15 amino acids.

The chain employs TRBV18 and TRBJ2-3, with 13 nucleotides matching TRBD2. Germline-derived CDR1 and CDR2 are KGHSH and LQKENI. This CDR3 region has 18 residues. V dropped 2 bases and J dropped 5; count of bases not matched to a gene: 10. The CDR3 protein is CASSPVPRTSGGGDTQYF. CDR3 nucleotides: TGTGCCAGCTCACCAGTCCCTCGGACTAGCGGGGGAGGAGATACGCAGTATTTT. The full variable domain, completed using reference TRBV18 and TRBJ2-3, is NAGVMQNPRHLVRRRGQEARLRCSPMKGHSHVYWYRQLPEEGLKFMVYLQKENIIDESGMPKERFSAEFPKEGPSILRIQQVVRGDSAAYFCASSPVPRTSGGGDTQYFGPGTRLTVL.

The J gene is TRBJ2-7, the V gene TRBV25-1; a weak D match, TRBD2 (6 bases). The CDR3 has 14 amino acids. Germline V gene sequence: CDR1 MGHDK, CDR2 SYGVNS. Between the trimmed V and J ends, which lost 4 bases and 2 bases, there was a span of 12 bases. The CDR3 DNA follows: TGTGCCAGCAGTGTGGGCGGGGCCACCTACGAGCAGTACTTC. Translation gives CASSVGGATYEQYF.

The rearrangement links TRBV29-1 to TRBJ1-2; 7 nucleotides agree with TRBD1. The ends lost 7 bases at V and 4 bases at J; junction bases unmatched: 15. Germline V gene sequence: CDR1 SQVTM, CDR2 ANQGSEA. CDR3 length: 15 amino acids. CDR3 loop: CSAHIPKQGFYGYTF. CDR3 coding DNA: TGCAGCGCACACATCCCAAAACAGGGGTTCTATGGCTACACCTTC.

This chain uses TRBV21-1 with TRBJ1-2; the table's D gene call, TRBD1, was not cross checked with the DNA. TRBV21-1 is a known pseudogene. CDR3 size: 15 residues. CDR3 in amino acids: CASSNRGGPGYGYTF. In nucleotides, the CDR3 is TGTGCCAGCAGCAACCGAGGGGGCCCGGGCTATGGCTACACCTTC.

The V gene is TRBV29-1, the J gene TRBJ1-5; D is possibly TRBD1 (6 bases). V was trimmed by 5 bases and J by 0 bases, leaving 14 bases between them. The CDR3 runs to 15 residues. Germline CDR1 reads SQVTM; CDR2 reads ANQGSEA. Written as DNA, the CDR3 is TGCAGCGTTCAAACAGGGCCCAATAGCAATCAGCCCCAGCATTTT. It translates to CSVQTGPNSNQPQHF.

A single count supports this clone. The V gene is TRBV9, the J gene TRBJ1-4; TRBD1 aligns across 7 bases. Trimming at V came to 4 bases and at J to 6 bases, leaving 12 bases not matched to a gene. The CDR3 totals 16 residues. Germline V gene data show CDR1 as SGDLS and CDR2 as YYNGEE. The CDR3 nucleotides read TGTGCCAGCAGCTCCGGGACAGTACCTCCCGATGAAAAACTGTTTTTT. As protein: CASSSGTVPPDEKLFF.

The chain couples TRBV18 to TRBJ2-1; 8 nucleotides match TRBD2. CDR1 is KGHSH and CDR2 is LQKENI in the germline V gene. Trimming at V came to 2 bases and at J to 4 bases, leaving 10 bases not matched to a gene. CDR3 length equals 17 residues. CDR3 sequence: CASSPRVGGGTYNEQFF. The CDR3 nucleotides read TGTGCCAGCTCACCAAGGGTTGGCGGGGGGACATACAATGAGCAGTTCTTC.

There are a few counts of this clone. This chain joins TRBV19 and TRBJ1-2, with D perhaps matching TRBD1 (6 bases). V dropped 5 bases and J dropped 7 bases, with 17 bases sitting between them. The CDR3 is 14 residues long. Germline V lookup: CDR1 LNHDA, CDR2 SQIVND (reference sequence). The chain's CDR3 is CASSEYRERAGYTF. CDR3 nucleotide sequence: TGTGCCAGTAGTGAATACAGGGAGAGGGCTGGCTACACCTTC.

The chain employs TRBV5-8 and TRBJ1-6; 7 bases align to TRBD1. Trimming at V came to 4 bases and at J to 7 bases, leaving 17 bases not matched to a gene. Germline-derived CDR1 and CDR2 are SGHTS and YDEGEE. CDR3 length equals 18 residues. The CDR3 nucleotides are TGTGCCAGCAGCCCTGTTAGGACAGGCGACCTGAGAAATTCACCCCTCCACTTT. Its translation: CASSPVRTGDLRNSPLHF. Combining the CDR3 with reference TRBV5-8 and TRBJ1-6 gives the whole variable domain EAGVTQSPTHLIKTRGQQATLRCSPISGHTSVYWYQQALGLGLQFLLWYDEGEERNRGNFPPRFSGRQFPNYSSELNVNALELEDSALYLCASSPVRTGDLRNSPLHFGNGTRLTVT.

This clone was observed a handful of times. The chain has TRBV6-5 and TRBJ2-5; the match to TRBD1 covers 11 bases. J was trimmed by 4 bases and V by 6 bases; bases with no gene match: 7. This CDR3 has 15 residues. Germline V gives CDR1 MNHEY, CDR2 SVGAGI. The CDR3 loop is CASRTGTGGTETQYF. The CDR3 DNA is TGTGCCAGCAGGACGGGGACAGGGGGAACAGAGACCCAGTACTTC.

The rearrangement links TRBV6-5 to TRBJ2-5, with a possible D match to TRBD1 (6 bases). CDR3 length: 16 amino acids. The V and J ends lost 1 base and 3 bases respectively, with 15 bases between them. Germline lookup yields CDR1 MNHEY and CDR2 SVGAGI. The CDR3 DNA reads TGTGCCAGCAGTTACTTCTTTTCACAGGGTAAAGAGACCCAGTACTTC. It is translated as CASSYFFSQGKETQYF.

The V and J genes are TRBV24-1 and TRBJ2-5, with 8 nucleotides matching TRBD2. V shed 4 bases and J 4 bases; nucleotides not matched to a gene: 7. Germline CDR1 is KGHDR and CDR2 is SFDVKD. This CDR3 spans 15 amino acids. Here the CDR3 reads CATSDSGTSRETQYF. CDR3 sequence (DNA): TGTGCCACCAGTGACTCCGGGACTAGTAGAGAGACCCAGTACTTC.

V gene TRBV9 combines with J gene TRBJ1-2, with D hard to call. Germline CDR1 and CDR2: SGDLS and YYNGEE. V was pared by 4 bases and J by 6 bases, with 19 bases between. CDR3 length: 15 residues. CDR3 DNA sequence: TGTGCCAGCAGCCCTTTTTACCGGGATTCTAATGGCTACACCTTC. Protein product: CASSPFYRDSNGYTF.